This is a list of T cell receptor beta chains from one sample in a study of CD8 T cells in ankylosing spondylitis. TCRdb processed the 5' RACE reads anew with MiXCR; each CDR3 protein has one entry. Among roughly 180,000 distinct CDR3 sequences listed, about 13% were seen once. The sample comprised blood, either unsorted or a sorted T cell fraction (not recorded which). Receptor source: a male donor with ankylosing spondylitis or in good health (not recorded which). Each CDR3 is given with its conserved first and last residue.

j_call | v_call | cdr3_aa
TRBJ2-7 | TRBV6-1 | CASSEALRAMLVEQYF
TRBJ1-1 | TRBV6-1 | CASSRIEGTEAFF
TRBJ1-4 | TRBV3-1 | CASSPKTGGLGTGIYEKLFF
TRBJ1-6 | TRBV4-1 | CASSQRGSPLHF
TRBJ2-7 | TRBV5-1 | CASSLTSSLYEQYF
TRBJ2-1 | TRBV20-1 | CSASVAGSYNEQFF
TRBJ2-7 | TRBV5-1 | CASSLAQGDYEQYF
TRBJ1-2 | TRBV3-1 | CASSQDFTVASVYGYTF
TRBJ2-5 | TRBV12-3/TRBV12-4 | CASSLGNEETQYF
TRBJ1-6 | TRBV7-2 | CASSLDRVYSPLHF
TRBJ1-5 | TRBV20-1 | CSARDREGQPQHF
TRBJ2-2 | TRBV7-2 | CASRETSGGAAGELFF
TRBJ2-1 | TRBV9 | CASSVVGQNEQFF
TRBJ2-7 | TRBV7-6 | CASSLGYGGSGEQYF
TRBJ1-1 | TRBV4-1 | CASTQGLNTEAFF
TRBJ2-3 | TRBV15 | CATLASKDTQYF
TRBJ2-1 | TRBV20-1 | CSARDPADGRVYNEQFF
TRBJ1-1 | TRBV29-1 | CSADDRRPNTEAFF
TRBJ2-7 | TRBV4-1 | CASSQGSGAWGFYEQYF
TRBJ2-7 | TRBV5-1 | CASSRGGEGEQYF
TRBJ2-7 | TRBV20-1 | CSARTSGGAEQYF
TRBJ2-2 | TRBV29-1 | CSVDSTGELFF
TRBJ2-5 | TRBV6-1 | CASSVPGTSAFETQYF
TRBJ1-5 | TRBV7-8 | CASSEGHSNQPQHF
TRBJ1-2 | TRBV13 | CASSSSLAGDYTGNYGYTF
TRBJ2-3 | TRBV7-9 | CASSLGWGARTDTQYF
TRBJ2-1 | TRBV5-5 | CASSTPGTEQFF
TRBJ1-2 | TRBV12-3/TRBV12-4 | CASSVGGANYGYTF
TRBJ1-3 | TRBV7-9 | CASSPAGQGAVGNTIYF
TRBJ2-1 | TRBV11-2 | CASSRPGLAGDNEQFF
TRBJ2-1 | TRBV4-1 | CASSQVRQANEQFF
TRBJ1-5 | TRBV12-3/TRBV12-4 | CASSAGGQPQHF
TRBJ1-2 | TRBV20-1 | CSARELNNYGYTF
TRBJ2-7 | TRBV5-6 | CASRSGQGADEQYF
TRBJ1-3 | TRBV5-6 | CASSLESSGNTIYF
TRBJ2-7 | TRBV10-3 | CAISEVSTSPYEQYF